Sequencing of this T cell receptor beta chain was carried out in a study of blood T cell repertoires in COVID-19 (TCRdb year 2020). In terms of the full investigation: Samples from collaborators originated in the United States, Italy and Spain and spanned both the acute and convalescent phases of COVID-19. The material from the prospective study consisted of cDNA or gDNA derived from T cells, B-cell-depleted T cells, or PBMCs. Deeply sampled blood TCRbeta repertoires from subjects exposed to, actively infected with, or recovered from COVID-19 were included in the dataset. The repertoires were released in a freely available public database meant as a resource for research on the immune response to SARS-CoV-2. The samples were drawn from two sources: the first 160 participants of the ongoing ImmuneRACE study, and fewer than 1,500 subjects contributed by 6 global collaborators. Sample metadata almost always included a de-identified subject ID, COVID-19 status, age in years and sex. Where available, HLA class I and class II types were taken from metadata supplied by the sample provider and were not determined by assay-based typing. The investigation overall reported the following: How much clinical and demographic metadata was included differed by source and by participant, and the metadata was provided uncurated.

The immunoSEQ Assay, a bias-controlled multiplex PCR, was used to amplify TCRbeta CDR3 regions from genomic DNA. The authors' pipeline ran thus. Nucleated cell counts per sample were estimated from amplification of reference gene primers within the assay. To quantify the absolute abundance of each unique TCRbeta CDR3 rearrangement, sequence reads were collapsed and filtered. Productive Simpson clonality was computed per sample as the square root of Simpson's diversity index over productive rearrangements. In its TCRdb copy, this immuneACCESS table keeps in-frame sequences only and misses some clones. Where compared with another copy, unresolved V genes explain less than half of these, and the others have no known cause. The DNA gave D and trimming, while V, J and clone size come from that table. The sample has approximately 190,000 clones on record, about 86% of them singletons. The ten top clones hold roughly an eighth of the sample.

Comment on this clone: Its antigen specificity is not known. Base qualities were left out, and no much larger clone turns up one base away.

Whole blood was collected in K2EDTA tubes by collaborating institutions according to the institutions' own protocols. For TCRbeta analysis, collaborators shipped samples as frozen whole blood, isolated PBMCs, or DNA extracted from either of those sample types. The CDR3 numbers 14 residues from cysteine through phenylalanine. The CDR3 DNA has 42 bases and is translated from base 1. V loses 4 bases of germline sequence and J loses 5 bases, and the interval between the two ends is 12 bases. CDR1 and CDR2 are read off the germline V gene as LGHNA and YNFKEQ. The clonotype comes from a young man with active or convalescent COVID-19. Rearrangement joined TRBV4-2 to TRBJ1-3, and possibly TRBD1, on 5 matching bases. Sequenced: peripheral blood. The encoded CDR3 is CASSRGVDRNTIYF. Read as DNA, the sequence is TGTGCCAGCAGCCGGGGGGTAGATCGAAACACCATATATTTT.